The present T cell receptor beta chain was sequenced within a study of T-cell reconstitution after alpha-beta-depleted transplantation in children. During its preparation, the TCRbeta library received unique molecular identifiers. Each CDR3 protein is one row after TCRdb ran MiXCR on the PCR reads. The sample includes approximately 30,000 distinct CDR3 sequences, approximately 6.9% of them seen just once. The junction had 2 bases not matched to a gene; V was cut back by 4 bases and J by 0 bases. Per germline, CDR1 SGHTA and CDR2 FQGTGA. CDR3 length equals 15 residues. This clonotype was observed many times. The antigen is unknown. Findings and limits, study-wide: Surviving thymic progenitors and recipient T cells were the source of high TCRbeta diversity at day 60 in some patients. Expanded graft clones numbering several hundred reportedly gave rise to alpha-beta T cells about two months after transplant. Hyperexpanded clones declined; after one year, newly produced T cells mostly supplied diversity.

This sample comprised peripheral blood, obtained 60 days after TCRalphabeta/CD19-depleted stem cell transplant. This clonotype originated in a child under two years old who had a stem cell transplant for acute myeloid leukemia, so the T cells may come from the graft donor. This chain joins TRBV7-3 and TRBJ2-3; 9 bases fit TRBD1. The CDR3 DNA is TGTGCCAGCAGCTCGGGACAGGGAAGCACAGATACGCAGTATTTT. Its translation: CASSSGQGSTDTQYF.